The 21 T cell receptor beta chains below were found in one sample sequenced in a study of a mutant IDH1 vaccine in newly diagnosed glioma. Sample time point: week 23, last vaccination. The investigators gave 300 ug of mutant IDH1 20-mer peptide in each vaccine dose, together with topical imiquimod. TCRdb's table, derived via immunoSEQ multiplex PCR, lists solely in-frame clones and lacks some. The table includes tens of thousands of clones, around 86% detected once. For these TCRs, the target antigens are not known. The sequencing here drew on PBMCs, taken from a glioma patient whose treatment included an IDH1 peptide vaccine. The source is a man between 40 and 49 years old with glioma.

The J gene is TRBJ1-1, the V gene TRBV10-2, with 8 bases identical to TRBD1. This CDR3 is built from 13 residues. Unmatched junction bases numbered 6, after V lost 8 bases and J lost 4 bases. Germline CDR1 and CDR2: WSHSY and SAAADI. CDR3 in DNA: TGCGCCAGCTCACGACAGGGGACCACTGAAGCTTTCTTT. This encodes CASSRQGTTEAFF.

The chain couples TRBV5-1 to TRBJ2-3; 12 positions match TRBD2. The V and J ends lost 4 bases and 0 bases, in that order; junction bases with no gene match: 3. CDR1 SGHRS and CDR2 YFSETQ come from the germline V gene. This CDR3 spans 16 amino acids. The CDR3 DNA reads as TGCGCCAGCAGCCAAGGACTAGCGGGAAGCACAGATACGCAGTATTTT. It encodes CASSQGLAGSTDTQYF.

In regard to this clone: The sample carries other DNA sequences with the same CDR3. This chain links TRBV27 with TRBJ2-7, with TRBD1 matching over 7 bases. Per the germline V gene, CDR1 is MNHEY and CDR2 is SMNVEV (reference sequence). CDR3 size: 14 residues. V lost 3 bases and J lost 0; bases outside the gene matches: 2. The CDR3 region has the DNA TGTGCCAGCAGTTTCGGGGACAGCTCCTACGAGCAGTACTTC. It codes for CASSFGDSSYEQYF.

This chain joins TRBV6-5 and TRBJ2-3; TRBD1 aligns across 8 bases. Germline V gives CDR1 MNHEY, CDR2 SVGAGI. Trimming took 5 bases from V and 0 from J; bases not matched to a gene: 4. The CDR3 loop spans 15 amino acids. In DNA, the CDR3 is TGTGCCAGCAGTCGGACAGGGCTAAGCACAGATACGCAGTATTTT. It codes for CASSRTGLSTDTQYF.

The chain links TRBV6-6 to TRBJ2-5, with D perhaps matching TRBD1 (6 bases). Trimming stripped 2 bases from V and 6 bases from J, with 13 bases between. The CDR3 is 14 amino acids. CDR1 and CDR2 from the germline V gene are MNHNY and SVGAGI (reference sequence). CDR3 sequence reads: CASSYQTGKKTQYF. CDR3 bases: TGTGCCAGCAGTTACCAAACAGGGAAGAAGACCCAGTACTTC.

Written as DNA, the CDR3 is TGTGCCAGCGATTGGTCTAGCCCTTACAATGAGCAGTTCTTC. This encodes CASDWSSPYNEQFF. This chain connects TRBV2 to TRBJ2-1; D is perhaps TRBD2 (5 bases). The V end lost 8 bases, the J end lost 4 bases, and 15 bases lay between the germline ends. The V gene's germline CDR1 is SNHLY and CDR2 FYNNEI. This CDR3 is built from 14 residues.

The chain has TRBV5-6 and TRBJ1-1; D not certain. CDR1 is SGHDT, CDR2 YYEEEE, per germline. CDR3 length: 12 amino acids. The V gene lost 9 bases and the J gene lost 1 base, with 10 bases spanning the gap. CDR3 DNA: TGTGCCAACACGGTGGGGAACACTGAAGCTTTCTTT. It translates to CANTVGNTEAFF.

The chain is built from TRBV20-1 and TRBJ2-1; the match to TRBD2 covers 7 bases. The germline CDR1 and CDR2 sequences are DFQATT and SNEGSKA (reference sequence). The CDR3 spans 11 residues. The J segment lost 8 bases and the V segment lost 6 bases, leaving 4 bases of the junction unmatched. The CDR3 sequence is CSAYGGDEQFF. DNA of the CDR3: TGCAGTGCCTATGGGGGGGATGAGCAGTTCTTC.

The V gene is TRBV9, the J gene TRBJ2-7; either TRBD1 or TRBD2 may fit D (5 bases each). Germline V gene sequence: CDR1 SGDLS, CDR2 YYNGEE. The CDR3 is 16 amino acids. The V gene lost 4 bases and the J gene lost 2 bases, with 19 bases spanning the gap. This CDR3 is CASSSRPGTGPYEQYF. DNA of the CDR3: TGTGCCAGCAGCTCTCGTCCCGGGACCGGACCCTACGAGCAGTACTTC.

CDR3 nucleotide sequence: TGTGCCAGCAGTGTATGGGAGGAGCAGTACTTC. Encoded protein: CASSVWEEQYF. This chain uses TRBV2 with TRBJ2-7; D perhaps matches TRBD2 (5 bases). Per the germline V gene, CDR1 is SNHLY and CDR2 is FYNNEI. This CDR3 has 11 amino acids. V lost 4 bases to trimming and J lost 7 bases, with 8 bases between them.

CDR3 sequence reads: CASSLETAAGDYGYTF. CDR3 DNA: TGTGCCAGCAGCTTAGAAACGGCGGCAGGGGACTATGGCTACACCTTC. The chain joins TRBV7-9 to TRBJ1-2; D is possibly TRBD1 (6 bases). From germline, CDR1 is SEHNR and CDR2 FQNEAQ (reference sequence). With 1 base removed from V and 3 bases from J, the gap between germline ends came to 15 bases. This CDR3 is 16 amino acids long.

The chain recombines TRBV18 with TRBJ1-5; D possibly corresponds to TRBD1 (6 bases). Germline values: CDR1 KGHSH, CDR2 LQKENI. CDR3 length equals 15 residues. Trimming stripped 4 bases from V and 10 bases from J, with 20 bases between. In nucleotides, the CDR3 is TGTGCCAGCTCACTAGAGTGGGCAGGGGAGGGCCCCCAGCATTTT. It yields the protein CASSLEWAGEGPQHF.

DNA for the CDR3: TGTGCCAGTTATAGACAAAACTATGGCTACACCTTC. Translating gives CASYRQNYGYTF. This chain links TRBV19 with TRBJ1-2; D remains ambiguous. The length of the CDR3 is 12 residues. The V gene's germline CDR1 is LNHDA and CDR2 SQIVND (reference sequence). V dropped 8 bases and J dropped 2 bases, with 9 bases sitting between them. Together with reference TRBV19 and TRBJ1-2, the CDR3 gives the full variable domain: DGGITQSPKYLFRKEGQNVTLSCEQNLNHDAMYWYRQDPGQGLRLIYYSQIVNDFQKGDIAEGYSVSREKKESFPLTVTSAQKNPTAFYLCASYRQNYGYTFGSGTRLTVV.

This CDR3 is CASRQGLAGGPGELFF. CDR3 DNA: TGCGCCAGCAGACAGGGACTAGCGGGAGGGCCCGGGGAGCTGTTTTTT. The J gene is TRBJ2-2, the V gene TRBV5-1, with 16 nucleotides matching TRBD2. The CDR3 consists of 16 residues. The J segment lost 6 bases and the V segment lost 5 bases, leaving 4 bases of the junction unmatched. The germline V gene encodes CDR1 SGHRS and CDR2 YFSETQ.

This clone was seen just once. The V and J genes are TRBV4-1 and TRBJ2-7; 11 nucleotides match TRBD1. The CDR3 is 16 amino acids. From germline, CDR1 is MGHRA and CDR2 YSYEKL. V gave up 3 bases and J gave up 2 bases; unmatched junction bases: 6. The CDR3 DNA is TGCGCCAGCAGCCAGTCGGGACAGGGGGGACCCTACGAGCAGTACTTC. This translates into CASSQSGQGGPYEQYF.

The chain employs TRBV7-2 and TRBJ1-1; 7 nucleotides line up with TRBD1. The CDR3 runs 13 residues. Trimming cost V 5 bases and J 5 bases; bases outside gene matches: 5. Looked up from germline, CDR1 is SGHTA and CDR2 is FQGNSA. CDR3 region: CASSMTGRTEAFF. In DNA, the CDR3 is TGTGCCAGCAGCATGACAGGGCGGACTGAAGCTTTCTTT.

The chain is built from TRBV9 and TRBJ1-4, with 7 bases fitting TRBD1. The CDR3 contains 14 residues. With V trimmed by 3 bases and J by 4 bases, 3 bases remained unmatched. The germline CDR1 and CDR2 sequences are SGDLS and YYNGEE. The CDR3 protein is CASSGDSLNEKLFF. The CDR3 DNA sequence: TGTGCCAGCAGCGGGGACAGCCTTAATGAAAAACTGTTTTTT.

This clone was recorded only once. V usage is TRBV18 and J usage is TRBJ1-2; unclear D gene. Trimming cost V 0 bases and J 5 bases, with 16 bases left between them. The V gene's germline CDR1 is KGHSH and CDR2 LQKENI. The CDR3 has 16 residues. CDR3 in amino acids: CASSPPAGRRLYGYTF. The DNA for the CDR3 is TGTGCCAGCTCACCACCAGCCGGCCGGCGCCTGTATGGCTACACCTTC. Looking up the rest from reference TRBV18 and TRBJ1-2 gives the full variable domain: NAGVMQNPRHLVRRRGQEARLRCSPMKGHSHVYWYRQLPEEGLKFMVYLQKENIIDESGMPKERFSAEFPKEGPSILRIQQVVRGDSAAYFCASSPPAGRRLYGYTFGSGTRLTVV.

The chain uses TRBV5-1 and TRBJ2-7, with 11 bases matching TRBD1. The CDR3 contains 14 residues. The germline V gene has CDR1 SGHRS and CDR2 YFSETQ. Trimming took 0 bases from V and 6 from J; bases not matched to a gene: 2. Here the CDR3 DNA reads TGCGCCAGCAGCTTGGGGGACAGGGGGGGCGAGCAGTACTTC. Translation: CASSLGDRGGEQYF. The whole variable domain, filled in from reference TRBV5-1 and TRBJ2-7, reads KAGVTQTPRYLIKTRGQQVTLSCSPISGHRSVSWYQQTPGQGLQFLFEYFSETQRNKGNFPGRFSGRQFSNSRSEMNVSTLELGDSALYLCASSLGDRGGEQYFGPGTRLTVT.

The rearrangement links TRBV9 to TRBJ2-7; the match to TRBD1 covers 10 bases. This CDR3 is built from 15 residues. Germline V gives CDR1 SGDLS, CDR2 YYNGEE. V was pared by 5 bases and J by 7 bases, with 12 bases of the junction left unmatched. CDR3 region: CASSQNDRGRDEQYF. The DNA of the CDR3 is TGTGCCAGCAGTCAAAACGACAGGGGGCGCGATGAGCAGTACTTC. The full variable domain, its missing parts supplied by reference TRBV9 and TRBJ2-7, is DSGVTQTPKHLITATGQRVTLRCSPRSGDLSVYWYQQSLDQGLQFLIQYYNGEERAKGNILERFSAQQFPDLHSELNLSSLELGDSALYFCASSQNDRGRDEQYFGPGTRLTVT.

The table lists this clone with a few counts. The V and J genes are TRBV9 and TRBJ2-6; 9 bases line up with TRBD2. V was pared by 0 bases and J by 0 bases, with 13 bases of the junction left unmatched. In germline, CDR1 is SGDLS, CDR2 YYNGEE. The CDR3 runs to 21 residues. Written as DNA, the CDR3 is TGTGCCAGCAGCGTAGCACGGGAGCGGGAGGCACTCCGCTCTGGGGCCAACGTCCTGACTTTC. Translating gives CASSVAREREALRSGANVLTF.